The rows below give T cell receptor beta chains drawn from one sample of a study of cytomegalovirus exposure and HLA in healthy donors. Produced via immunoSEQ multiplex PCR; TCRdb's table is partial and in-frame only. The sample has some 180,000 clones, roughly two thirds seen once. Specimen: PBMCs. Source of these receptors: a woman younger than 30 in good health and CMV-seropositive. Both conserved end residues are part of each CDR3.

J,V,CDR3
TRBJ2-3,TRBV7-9,CASSWPTSGGADTQYF
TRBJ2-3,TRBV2,CASRGRTSDSVDTQYF
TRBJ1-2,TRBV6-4,CASSDSLTGANYGYTF
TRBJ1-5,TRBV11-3,CASSQPRTVNQPQHF
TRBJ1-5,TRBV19,CASSKGQGGLYQPQHF
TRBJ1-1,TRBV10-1,CVIDSRDVLFCTEAFF
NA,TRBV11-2,CASSLRGTSSYEQYF
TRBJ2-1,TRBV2,CASSSGTYNEQFF
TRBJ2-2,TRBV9,CASSVGLAGGVNTGELFF
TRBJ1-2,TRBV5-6,CASRLVPDSPNGYTF
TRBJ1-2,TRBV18,CASSPNYRQGDGYTF
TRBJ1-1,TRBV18,CASSQQRRGLNTEAFF
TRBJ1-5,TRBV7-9,CSSSLGTERNQPQHF
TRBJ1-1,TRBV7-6,CASSLKARGGVDFTEAFF
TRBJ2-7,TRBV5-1,CASSLERTDFYEQYF
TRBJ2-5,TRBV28,CASSGRQGRETQYF
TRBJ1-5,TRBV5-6,CASSTGTGGNQPQHF
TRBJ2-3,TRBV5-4,CASITGSGTSTDTQYF
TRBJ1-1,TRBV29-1,CSVSLASPEAFF
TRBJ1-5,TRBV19,CASSIEPEPQHF
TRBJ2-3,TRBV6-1,CASTTLAGGTDTQYF
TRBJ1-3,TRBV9,CASSTDGAGNTIYF
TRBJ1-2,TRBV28,CASSLWGQRNYGYTF
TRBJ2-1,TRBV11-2,CASSLDYIGGNEQFF
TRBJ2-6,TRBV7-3,CASSNAGGLGANVLTF
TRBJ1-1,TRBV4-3,CASSQDREDMGAFF
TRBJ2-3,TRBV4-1,CASSQDKGGARTDTQYF
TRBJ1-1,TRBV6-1,CASSGGVNTEAFF
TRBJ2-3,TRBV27,CASSNRDSSTDTQYF
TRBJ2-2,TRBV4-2,CASSQTRGGDTGELFF
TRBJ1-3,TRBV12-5,CASGPREGAAGNTIYF